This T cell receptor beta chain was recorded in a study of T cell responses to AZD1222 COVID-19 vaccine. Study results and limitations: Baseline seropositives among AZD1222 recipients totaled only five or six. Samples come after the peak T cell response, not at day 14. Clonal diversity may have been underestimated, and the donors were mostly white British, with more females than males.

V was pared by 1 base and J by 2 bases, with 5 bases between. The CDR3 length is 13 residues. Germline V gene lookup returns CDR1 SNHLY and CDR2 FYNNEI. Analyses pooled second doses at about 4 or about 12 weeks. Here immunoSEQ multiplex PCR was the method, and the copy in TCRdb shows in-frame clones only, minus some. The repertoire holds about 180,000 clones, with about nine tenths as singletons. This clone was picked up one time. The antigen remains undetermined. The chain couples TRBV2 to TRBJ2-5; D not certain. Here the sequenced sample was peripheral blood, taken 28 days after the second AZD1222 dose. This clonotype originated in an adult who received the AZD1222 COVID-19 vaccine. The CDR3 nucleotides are TGTGCCAGCAGTGAAGGACCGCAAGAGACCCAGTACTTC. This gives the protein CASSEGPQETQYF.